This is a list of T cell receptor beta chains from one sample in a study of vaccination effects on CD4 cells after COVID-19. Here immunoSEQ multiplex PCR was the method, and the copy in TCRdb shows in-frame clones only, minus some. The sample holds more than 20,000 clones, about 80% seen once. No antigen has been assigned to these receptors. The sequencing used CD4+ T cells from PBMCs cultured with a peptide pool, collected before COVID-19 vaccination. These receptor sequences come from a human donor who had a prior SARS-CoV-2 infection. The CDR3 runs from the conserved cysteine through the conserved F or W. A D gene is named only where the DNA matches it firmly. Expanded clones get a size class; other rows say once, few or many, or leave the size out.

v_gene	d_gene	j_gene	abundance	CDR3nt	CDR3aa
TRBV7-8	TRBD2	TRBJ2-3	NA	TGTGCCAGCAGCTTAAGAGTGGGGGGGGTTACAGATACGCAGTATTTT	CASSLRVGGVTDTQYF
TRBV4-3	NA	TRBJ2-3	NA	TGCGCCAGCAGCCAAGAGTGGGGCGGCACAGATACGCAGTATTTT	CASSQEWGGTDTQYF
TRBV10-3	NA	TRBJ1-1	NA	TGTGCCATCACCAAGACGGAGAACACTGAAGCTTTCTTT	CAITKTENTEAFF
TRBV7-3	TRBD2	TRBJ2-1	NA	TGTGCCAGCAGTTTTGGGATAGCGGGGAGCTCCTACAATGAGCAGTTCTTC	CASSFGIAGSSYNEQFF
TRBV5-1	TRBD1	TRBJ2-3	NA	TGCGCCAGCAGCCCAGGGACAGGGCAAGATACGCAGTATTTT	CASSPGTGQDTQYF
TRBV5-1	NA	TRBJ1-1	NA	TGCGCCAGCAGCCGGGGCGGGGGGGACACTGAAGCTTTCTTT	CASSRGGGDTEAFF
TRBV19	NA	TRBJ1-1	NA	TGTGCCAGTAGTATCGCCGACAAGTCTGAAGCTTTCTTT	CASSIADKSEAFF
TRBV18	NA	TRBJ2-3	NA	TGTGCCAGCTCACCACCGAGTTTGTCTAGCACAGATACGCAGTATTTT	CASSPPSLSSTDTQYF
TRBV5-4	TRBD2	TRBJ2-1	NA	TGTGCCAGCAGCATTTGGCTAGCGGGCGGAGAGCAGTTCTTC	CASSIWLAGGEQFF
TRBV5-1	NA	TRBJ1-2	NA	TGCGCCAGCAGCTTGGAGCGGGGGCAGGGCTATGGCTACACCTTC	CASSLERGQGYGYTF
TRBV5-1	TRBD2	TRBJ2-7	NA	TGCGCCAGCAGCAACCCAAGCGGGGGCTACGAGCAGTACTTC	CASSNPSGGYEQYF
TRBV10-3	TRBD1	TRBJ2-5	NA	TGTGCCATCAGTGCCTGGACAGGCGGTGGGGAGACCCAGTACTTC	CAISAWTGGGETQYF
TRBV27	TRBD1	TRBJ2-7	NA	TGTGCCAGCAGTTTAAAACAGGGGACGGACGAGCAGTACTTC	CASSLKQGTDEQYF
TRBV3-1/TRBV3-2	TRBD1	TRBJ1-5	NA	TGTGCCAGCAGCCATGAATACGAGGACAGGGGAAGCATCCGCAATCAGCCCCAGCATTTT	CASSHEYEDRGSIRNQPQHF
TRBV7-3	TRBD1	TRBJ1-2	NA	TGTGCCAGCAGTTCTGGGACAGACTATGGCTACACCTTC	CASSSGTDYGYTF
TRBV7-9	TRBD1	TRBJ1-4	NA	TGTGCCAGCAGCTCTGGACAGGAGGAGCGGGAAAAACTGTTTTTT	CASSSGQEEREKLFF
TRBV6-5	NA	TRBJ1-5	NA	TGTGCCAGCAGTTGGGGGAGTATACAGCCCCAGCATTTT	CASSWGSIQPQHF
TRBV9	NA	TRBJ2-2	NA	TGTGCCAGCAGCGCGGGACTTAACACCGGGGAGCTGTTTTTT	CASSAGLNTGELFF
TRBV4-1	TRBD1	TRBJ1-4	NA	TGCGCCAGCAGCCATTTCAGACAGGGTGGTGAAAAACTGTTTTTT	CASSHFRQGGEKLFF
TRBV6-2/TRBV6-3	NA	TRBJ1-2	NA	TGTGCCAGCAGTTACCTCCGAGTTGGAGGCTACACCTTC	CASSYLRVGGYTF
TRBV29-1	NA	TRBJ2-2	NA	TGCAGCGTTGCGAAGACCCCCGGACCCGGGGAGCTGTTTTTT	CSVAKTPGPGELFF
TRBV6-6	TRBD2	TRBJ2-1	few	TGTGCCAGCAGAACTAGCGGGAGGGGATCAGGTGAGCAGTTCTTC	CASRTSGRGSGEQFF
TRBV6-4	NA	TRBJ2-6	large	TGTGCCAGCAGTGACCCTAAGTTTTTGGGGGCGCTGAGGGGGGCCAACGTCCTGACTTTC	CASSDPKFLGALRGANVLTF
TRBV7-2	TRBD1	TRBJ1-1	NA	TGTGCCAGCAGCGATACAGGGGAGACTGAAGCTTTCTTT	CASSDTGETEAFF
TRBV15	TRBD1	TRBJ2-7	NA	TGTGCCACCAGCAGAGATGGGACAGTAAGTCTCTTGTCCGAGCAGTACTTC	CATSRDGTVSLLSEQYF
TRBV28	TRBD2	TRBJ2-1	few	TGTGCCAGCAGTTTAGCCCTCAGCGGGAGGGGCAATGAGCAGTTCTTC	CASSLALSGRGNEQFF
TRBV5-1	TRBD2	TRBJ2-1	NA	TGCGCCAGCAGGGTCGGGACTACCTCCTACAATGAGCAGTTCTTC	CASRVGTTSYNEQFF
TRBV5-6	TRBD1	TRBJ1-2	NA	TGTGCCAGCACCTCTCAGGGACAGGGGGCTTTCGGCTACACCTTC	CASTSQGQGAFGYTF
TRBV7-2	NA	TRBJ1-2	NA	TGTGCCAGCAGCTTATTGGCAGGGGCTACCATGAACTATGGCTACACCTTC	CASSLLAGATMNYGYTF
TRBV5-4	TRBD2	TRBJ2-3	NA	TGTGCCAGCAGCTACGGTGGCGGGGGGGCAGCAGATACGCAGTATTTT	CASSYGGGGAADTQYF
TRBV3-1/TRBV3-2	NA	TRBJ2-3	once	TGTGCCAGCAGCCTCAGTAGCGGAGGGGGGACAGATACGCAGTATTTT	CASSLSSGGGTDTQYF
TRBV7-9	TRBD1	TRBJ1-1	few	TGTGCCAGCAGCTCCAATACAGGGGGGGTCACTGAAGCTTTCTTT	CASSSNTGGVTEAFF
TRBV14	NA	TRBJ1-5	NA	TGTGCCAGCAGCCAAGGGGACGGGCCCCAGCATTTT	CASSQGDGPQHF
TRBV9	TRBD2	TRBJ2-5	NA	TGTGCCAGCAGCGTTTCCCCGACTAGCGAAGAGACCCAGTACTTC	CASSVSPTSEETQYF
TRBV2	TRBD2	TRBJ2-7	NA	TGTGCCAGCGGGTCGGGGCTAGCGGCCTCCTACGAGCAGTACTTC	CASGSGLAASYEQYF
TRBV15	NA	TRBJ1-2	NA	TGTGCCACCAGCAGGGCAGGGACCCTCTATGGCTACACCTTC	CATSRAGTLYGYTF
TRBV7-2	NA	TRBJ2-6	NA	TGTGCCAGCAGCTTAGACCGTGCAGGGGCCAACGTCCTGACTTTC	CASSLDRAGANVLTF
TRBV6-5	TRBD2	TRBJ2-7	NA	TGTGCCAGCAGTTACTCGGCTAGCGGGCTTTACGAGCAGTACTTC	CASSYSASGLYEQYF
TRBV6-2/TRBV6-3	NA	TRBJ2-6	NA	TGTGCCAGCAGTTACTACCACGGTTCTGGGGCCAACGTCCTGACTTTC	CASSYYHGSGANVLTF
TRBV18	NA	TRBJ2-7	NA	TGTGCCAGCTCAGGTGCGGGTCGCCGCGAGCAGTACTTC	CASSGAGRREQYF
TRBV12-3/TRBV12-4	NA	TRBJ1-5	once	TGTGCCAGCAGCTTCGGGTATCAGCCCCAGCATTTT	CASSFGYQPQHF
TRBV2	NA	TRBJ1-3	NA	TGTGCCAGCTGCCGGGACCCTAACCCTGGAAACACCATATATTTT	CASCRDPNPGNTIYF
TRBV7-2	TRBD1	TRBJ2-1	NA	TGTGCCAGCAGCTTAGCCGGGGACAGGGGTTTCTACAATGAGCAGTTCTTC	CASSLAGDRGFYNEQFF